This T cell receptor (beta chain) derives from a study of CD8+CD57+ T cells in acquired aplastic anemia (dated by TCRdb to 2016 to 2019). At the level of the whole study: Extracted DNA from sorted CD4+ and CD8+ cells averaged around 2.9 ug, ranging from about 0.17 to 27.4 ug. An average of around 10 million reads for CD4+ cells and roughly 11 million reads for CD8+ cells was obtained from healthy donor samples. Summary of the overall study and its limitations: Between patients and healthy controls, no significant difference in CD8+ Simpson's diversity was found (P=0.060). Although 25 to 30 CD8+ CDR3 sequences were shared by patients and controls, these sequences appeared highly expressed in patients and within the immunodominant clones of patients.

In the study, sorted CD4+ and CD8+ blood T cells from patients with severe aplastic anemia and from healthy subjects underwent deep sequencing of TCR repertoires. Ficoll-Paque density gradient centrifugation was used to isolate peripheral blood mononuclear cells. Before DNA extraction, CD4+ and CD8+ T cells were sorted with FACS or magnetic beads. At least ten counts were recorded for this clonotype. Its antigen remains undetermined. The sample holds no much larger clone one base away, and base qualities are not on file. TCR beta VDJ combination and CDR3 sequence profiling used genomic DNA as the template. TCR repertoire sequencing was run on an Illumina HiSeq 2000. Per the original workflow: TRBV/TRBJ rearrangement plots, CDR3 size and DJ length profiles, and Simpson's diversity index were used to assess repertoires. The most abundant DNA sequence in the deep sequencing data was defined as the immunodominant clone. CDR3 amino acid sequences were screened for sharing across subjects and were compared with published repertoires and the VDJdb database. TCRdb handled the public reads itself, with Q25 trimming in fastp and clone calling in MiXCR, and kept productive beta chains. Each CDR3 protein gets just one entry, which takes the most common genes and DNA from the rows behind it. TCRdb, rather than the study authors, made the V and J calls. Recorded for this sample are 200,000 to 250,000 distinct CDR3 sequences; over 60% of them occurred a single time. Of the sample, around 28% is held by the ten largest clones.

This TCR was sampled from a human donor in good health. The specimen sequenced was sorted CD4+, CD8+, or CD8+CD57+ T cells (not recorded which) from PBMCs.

The CDR3 region: CSAQGVGGAYGYTF. DNA sequence: TGCAGCGCCCAAGGGGTGGGGGGCGCTTATGGCTACACCTTC. The sequence is built from TRBV29-1 and TRBJ1-2; the D gene is perhaps TRBD1, from 6 matching bases. The germline V gene gives CDR1 as SQVTM and CDR2 as ANQGSEA. Spanning cysteine to phenylalanine, the CDR3 consists of 14 amino acids. Here the CDR3 DNA is all that survives: 42 bases in frame from base 1. Trimming at the junction amounts to 7 bases on V and 5 bases on J, and the germline ends lie 20 bases apart.